The 16 T cell receptor beta chains reported below all come from one sample, sequenced in a study of blood T cells in healthy people across ages (dated by TCRdb to about 2015). Libraries were constructed by 5' RACE. Sequencing took place on an Illumina HiSeq 2500. A second PCR of roughly 7 to 12 cycles was run with a J-beta primer mix and a sample-barcoded 5' primer. TCRdb applied fastp at Q25 and MiXCR to the public reads, then kept only in-frame beta chains. Every CDR3 protein is listed once, alongside the most common genes and DNA of its rows. The sample table lists approximately 1.5 million distinct CDR3 sequences, about 32% of them with a count of one. The ten largest clonotypes hold around 10% of the sample. Material: blood. These TCRs come from a woman under 40 in good health.

The chain is built from TRBV10-3 and TRBJ1-1; tentative D call: TRBD1 (6 bases). V was shortened by 7 bases and J by 6 bases, with 12 bases between the two germline ends. CDR3 length: 12 residues. From germline, CDR1 is ENHRY and CDR2 SYGVKD. This CDR3 is CAINQGGAEAFF. CDR3 sequence (DNA): TGTGCCATCAACCAAGGGGGAGCTGAAGCTTTCTTT.

The chain combines TRBV6-1 with TRBJ2-7; D possibly corresponds to TRBD1 (6 bases). The CDR3 has 14 residues. Trimming took 6 bases from V and 3 from J, leaving 15 bases between them. CDR1 is MNHNS, CDR2 SASEGT, per germline. CDR3 in DNA: TGTGCCAGCAGATTGGGGGCATTGATCTACGAGCAGTACTTC. Its translation: CASRLGALIYEQYF.

The CDR3 loop is CASSTTGVANYGYTF. The CDR3 coding sequence is TGTGCCAGCAGTACCACAGGCGTTGCTAACTATGGCTACACCTTC. The chain recombines TRBV28 with TRBJ1-2, with D perhaps matching TRBD1 (5 bases). V was cut by 5 bases and J by 0 bases, with 13 bases left in between. CDR3 length: 15 residues. Germline V gene data show CDR1 as MDHEN and CDR2 as SYDVKM.

This clonotype was seen a few times. The chain is built from TRBV7-3 and TRBJ2-1; D is unresolved. Germline V gene data show CDR1 as SGHTA and CDR2 as FQGTGA. V was pared by 4 bases and J by 8 bases, with 9 bases between. This CDR3 region has 12 residues. CDR3 in DNA: TGTGCCAGCAGCTCCACTTTCGATGAGCAGTTCTTC. It specifies CASSSTFDEQFF.

Remarks on this clonotype: The conserved phenylalanine or tryptophan normally closing the CDR3 is absent here, so this likely arose from a read error. The V call is TRBV27, the J call TRBJ2-1; D perhaps matches TRBD2 (5 bases). The length of the CDR3 is 14 residues. V lost 7 bases to trimming and J lost 7 bases, with 17 bases between them. Germline values: CDR1 MNHEY, CDR2 SMNVEV (reference sequence). CDR3 nucleotides: TGTGCCAGCACCTCTTATGGGAGTTTGAATGAGCAGTTCGTC. Its translation: CASTSYGSLNEQFV.

The rearrangement uses TRBV5-1 and TRBJ2-1; D gene unclear. Trimming removed 0 bases at V and 9 bases at J, with 13 bases between. The CDR3 is made up of 14 amino acids. Germline loops: CDR1 SGHRS, CDR2 YFSETQ. Here the CDR3 DNA reads TGCGCCAGCAGCTTGGCCCAAACACATGGTGAGCAGTTCTTC. Translated, it gives CASSLAQTHGEQFF.

The chain is built from TRBV27 and TRBJ2-3; 11 bases agree with TRBD2. Germline V gives CDR1 MNHEY, CDR2 SMNVEV (reference sequence). The CDR3 runs 19 residues. Trimming took 5 bases from V and 2 from J; bases not matched to a gene: 15. This chain's CDR3 is CASSALTSGSFGLTDTQYF. CDR3 DNA sequence: TGTGCCAGCAGTGCCCTAACTAGCGGGAGTTTCGGGCTCACAGATACGCAGTATTTT.

This clonotype was seen a few times. The rearrangement links TRBV15 to TRBJ2-6; D remains unclear. CDR1 is LNHNV, CDR2 YYDKDF, per germline (reference sequence). Trimming removed 0 bases from V and 0 bases from J, with 3 bases in between. CDR3 size: 15 residues. The CDR3, as DNA: TGTGCCACCAGCAGAGAAGACTCTGGGGCCAACGTCCTGACTTTC. It yields the protein CATSREDSGANVLTF.

The V gene is TRBV25-1, the J gene TRBJ1-1; 7 nucleotides match TRBD1. The CDR3 has 17 amino acids. Per the germline V gene, CDR1 is MGHDK and CDR2 is SYGVNS. The ends lost 0 bases at V and 1 base at J; junction bases unmatched: 8. The CDR3 sequence is CASSEYPRQGTNTEAFF. The DNA of the CDR3 is TGTGCCAGCAGTGAATACCCAAGACAGGGCACGAACACTGAAGCTTTCTTT.

The chain recombines TRBV6-5 with TRBJ2-1; the match to TRBD1 covers 7 bases. Germline loops: CDR1 MNHEY, CDR2 SVGAGI. V gave up 6 bases and J gave up 7 bases; unmatched junction bases: 12. The CDR3 loop spans 15 amino acids. The CDR3 is CASRAGTDRGNEQFF. CDR3 bases: TGTGCCAGCAGGGCCGGGACAGATAGGGGGAATGAGCAGTTCTTC.

This clonotype appeared a few times. The chain is built from TRBV2 and TRBJ2-7, with unresolved D. With 6 bases removed from V and 3 bases from J, the gap between germline ends came to 12 bases. Germline V gene data show CDR1 as SNHLY and CDR2 as FYNNEI. The CDR3 totals 13 residues. The CDR3 here is CASSPTRNYEQYF. DNA of the CDR3: TGTGCCAGCAGCCCAACACGCAACTACGAGCAGTACTTC.

The chain joins TRBV6-1 to TRBJ1-5; D is uncertain. This CDR3 region has 15 residues. CDR1 and CDR2 from the germline V gene are MNHNS and SASEGT. V lost 4 bases and J lost 0, with 10 bases in between. In nucleotides, the CDR3 is TGTGCCAGCAGTGCGACGGTCAATAGCAATCAGCCCCAGCATTTT. Translated: CASSATVNSNQPQHF.

This chain uses TRBV5-1 with TRBJ2-5; D not certain. Germline loops: CDR1 SGHRS, CDR2 YFSETQ. V lost 0 bases, J lost 5 bases, and 8 bases lay in between. The CDR3 loop spans 13 amino acids. The DNA of the CDR3 is TGCGCCAGCAGCTTGGCAATGGGGGAGACCCAGTACTTC. This translates into CASSLAMGETQYF.

This clonotype has only a few counts. The chain is built from TRBV20-1 and TRBJ2-3; D is unresolved. The CDR3 spans 13 residues. V was cut by 3 bases and J by 2 bases, with 9 bases left in between. CDR1 is DFQATT and CDR2 is SNEGSKA in the germline V gene (reference sequence). CDR3 protein: CSASSPSTDTQYF. The CDR3 coding sequence is TGCAGTGCTAGCTCCCCCTCCACAGATACGCAGTATTTT.

The V call is TRBV6-6, the J call TRBJ2-1; 11 nucleotides match TRBD2. CDR3 length: 15 residues. Trimming cost V 5 bases and J 7 bases; bases outside gene matches: 7. CDR1 and CDR2 from the germline V gene are MNHNY and SVGAGI (reference sequence). CDR3 loop: CASSATGTSGNEQFF. The CDR3 DNA reads as TGTGCCAGCAGTGCAACCGGGACTAGCGGTAATGAGCAGTTCTTC.

The V and J genes are TRBV7-2 and TRBJ1-6, with no clear D. From germline, CDR1 is SGHTA and CDR2 FQGNSA. The length of the CDR3 is 16 residues. V lost 5 bases and J lost 16, with 27 bases in between. CDR3 nucleotide sequence: TGTGCCAGCAGCCCATCCCTTACCCTGGGATTAATTCCTCTCCACTTT. Its translation: CASSPSLTLGLIPLHF.